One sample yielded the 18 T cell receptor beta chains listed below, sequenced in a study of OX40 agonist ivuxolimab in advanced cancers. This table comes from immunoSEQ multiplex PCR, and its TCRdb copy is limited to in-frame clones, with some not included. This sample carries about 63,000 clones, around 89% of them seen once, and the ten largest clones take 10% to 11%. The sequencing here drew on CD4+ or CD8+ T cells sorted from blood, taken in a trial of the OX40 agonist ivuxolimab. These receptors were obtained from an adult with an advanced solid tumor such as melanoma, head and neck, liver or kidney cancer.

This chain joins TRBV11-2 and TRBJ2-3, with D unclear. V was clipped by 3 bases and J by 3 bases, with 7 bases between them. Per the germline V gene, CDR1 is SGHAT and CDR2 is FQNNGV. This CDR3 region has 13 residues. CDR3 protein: CASSFWGTDTQYF. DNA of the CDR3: TGTGCCAGCAGCTTCTGGGGAACAGATACGCAGTATTTT.

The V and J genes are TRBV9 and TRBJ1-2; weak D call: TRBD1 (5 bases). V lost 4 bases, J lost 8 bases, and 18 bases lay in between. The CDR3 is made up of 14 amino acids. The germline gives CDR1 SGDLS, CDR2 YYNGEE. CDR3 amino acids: CASSRQGPDEGYTF. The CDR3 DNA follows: TGTGCCAGCAGCCGTCAGGGCCCCGACGAAGGCTACACCTTC.

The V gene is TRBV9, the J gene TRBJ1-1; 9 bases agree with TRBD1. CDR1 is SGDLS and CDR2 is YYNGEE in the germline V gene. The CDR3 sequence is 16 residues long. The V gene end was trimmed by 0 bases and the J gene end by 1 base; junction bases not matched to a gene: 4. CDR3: CASSVGGTGKNTEAFF. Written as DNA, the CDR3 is TGTGCCAGCAGCGTAGGAGGGACAGGGAAGAACACTGAAGCTTTCTTT. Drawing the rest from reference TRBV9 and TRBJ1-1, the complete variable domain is DSGVTQTPKHLITATGQRVTLRCSPRSGDLSVYWYQQSLDQGLQFLIQYYNGEERAKGNILERFSAQQFPDLHSELNLSSLELGDSALYFCASSVGGTGKNTEAFFGQGTRLTVV.

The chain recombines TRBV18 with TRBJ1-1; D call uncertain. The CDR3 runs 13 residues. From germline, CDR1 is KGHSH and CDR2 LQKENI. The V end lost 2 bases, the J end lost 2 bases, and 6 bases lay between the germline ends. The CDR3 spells CASSPGVNTEAFF. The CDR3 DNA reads TGTGCCAGCTCACCAGGGGTAAACACTGAAGCTTTCTTT. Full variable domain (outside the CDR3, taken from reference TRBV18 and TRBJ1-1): NAGVMQNPRHLVRRRGQEARLRCSPMKGHSHVYWYRQLPEEGLKFMVYLQKENIIDESGMPKERFSAEFPKEGPSILRIQQVVRGDSAAYFCASSPGVNTEAFFGQGTRLTVV.

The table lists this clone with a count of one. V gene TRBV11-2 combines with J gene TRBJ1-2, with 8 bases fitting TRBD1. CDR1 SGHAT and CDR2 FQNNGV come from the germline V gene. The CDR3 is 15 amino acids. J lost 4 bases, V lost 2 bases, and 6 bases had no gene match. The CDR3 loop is CASSLRRTGTYGYTF. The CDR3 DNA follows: TGTGCCAGCAGCTTAAGGCGGACAGGGACCTATGGCTACACCTTC.

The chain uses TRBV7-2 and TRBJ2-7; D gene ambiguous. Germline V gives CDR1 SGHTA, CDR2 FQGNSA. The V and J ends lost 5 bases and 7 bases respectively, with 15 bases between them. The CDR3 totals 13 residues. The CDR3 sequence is CASSPTFEGEQYF. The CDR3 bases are TGTGCCAGCAGCCCTACCTTTGAAGGGGAGCAGTACTTC.

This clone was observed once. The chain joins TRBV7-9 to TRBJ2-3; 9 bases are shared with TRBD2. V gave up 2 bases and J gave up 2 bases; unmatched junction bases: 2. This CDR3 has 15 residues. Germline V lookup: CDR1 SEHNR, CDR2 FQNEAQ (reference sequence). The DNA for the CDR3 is TGTGCCAGCAGCTTACTAGCGGGGATCACAGATACGCAGTATTTT. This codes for CASSLLAGITDTQYF.

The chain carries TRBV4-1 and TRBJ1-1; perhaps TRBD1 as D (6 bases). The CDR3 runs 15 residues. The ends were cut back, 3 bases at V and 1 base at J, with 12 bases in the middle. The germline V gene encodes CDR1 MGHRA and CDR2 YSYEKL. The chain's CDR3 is CASSQVQGPNTEAFF. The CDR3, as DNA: TGCGCCAGCAGCCAGGTACAGGGACCGAACACTGAAGCTTTCTTT.

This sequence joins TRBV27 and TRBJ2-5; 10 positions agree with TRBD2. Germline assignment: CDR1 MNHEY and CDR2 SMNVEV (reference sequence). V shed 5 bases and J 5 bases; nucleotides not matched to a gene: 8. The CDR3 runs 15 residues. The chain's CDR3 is CASSLRGTSVETQYF. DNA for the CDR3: TGTGCCAGCAGTCTCCGGGGGACTAGCGTGGAGACCCAGTACTTC.

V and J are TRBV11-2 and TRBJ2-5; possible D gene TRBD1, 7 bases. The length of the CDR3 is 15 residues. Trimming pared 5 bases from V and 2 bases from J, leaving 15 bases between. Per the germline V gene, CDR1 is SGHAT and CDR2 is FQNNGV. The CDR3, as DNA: TGTGCCAGCAGCCACGACGCGGGACAGCAAGAGACCCAGTACTTC. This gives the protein CASSHDAGQQETQYF.

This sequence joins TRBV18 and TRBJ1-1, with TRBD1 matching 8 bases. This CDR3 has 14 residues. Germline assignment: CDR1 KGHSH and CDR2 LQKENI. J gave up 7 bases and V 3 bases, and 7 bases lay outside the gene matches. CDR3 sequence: CASSPPGQEGEAFF. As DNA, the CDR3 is TGTGCCAGCTCACCTCCGGGACAGGAGGGTGAAGCTTTCTTT. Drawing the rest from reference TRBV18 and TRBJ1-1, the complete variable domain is NAGVMQNPRHLVRRRGQEARLRCSPMKGHSHVYWYRQLPEEGLKFMVYLQKENIIDESGMPKERFSAEFPKEGPSILRIQQVVRGDSAAYFCASSPPGQEGEAFFGQGTRLTVV.

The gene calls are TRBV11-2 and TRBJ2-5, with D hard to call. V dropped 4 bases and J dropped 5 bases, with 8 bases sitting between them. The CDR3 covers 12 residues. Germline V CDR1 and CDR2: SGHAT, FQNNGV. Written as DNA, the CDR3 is TGTGCCAGCAGCTCCTTAGGCGAGACCCAGTACTTC. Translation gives CASSSLGETQYF.

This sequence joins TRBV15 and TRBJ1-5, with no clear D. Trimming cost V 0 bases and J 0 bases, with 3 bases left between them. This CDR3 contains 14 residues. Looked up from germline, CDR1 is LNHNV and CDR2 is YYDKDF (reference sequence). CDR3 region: CATSRENSNQPQHF. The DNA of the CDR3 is TGTGCCACCAGCAGAGAGAATAGCAATCAGCCCCAGCATTTT.

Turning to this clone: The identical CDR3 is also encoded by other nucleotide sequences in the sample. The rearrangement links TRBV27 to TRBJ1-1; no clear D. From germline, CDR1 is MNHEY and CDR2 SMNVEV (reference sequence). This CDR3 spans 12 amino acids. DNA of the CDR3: TGTGCTACCGCAAATTTACGGGGAGAAGCTTTCTTT. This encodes CATANLRGEAFF.

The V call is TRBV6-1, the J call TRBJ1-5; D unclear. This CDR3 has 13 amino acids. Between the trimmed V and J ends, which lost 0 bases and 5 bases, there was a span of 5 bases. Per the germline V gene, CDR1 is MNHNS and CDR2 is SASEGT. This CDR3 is CASSEAHYQPQHF. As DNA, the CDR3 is TGTGCCAGCAGTGAAGCGCATTATCAGCCCCAGCATTTT.

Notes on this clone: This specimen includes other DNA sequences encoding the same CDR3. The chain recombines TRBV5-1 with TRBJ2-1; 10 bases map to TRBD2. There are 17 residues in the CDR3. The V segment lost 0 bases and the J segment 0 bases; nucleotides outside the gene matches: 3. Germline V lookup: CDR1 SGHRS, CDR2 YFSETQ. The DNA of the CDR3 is TGCGCCAGCAGCTTGGGACTAGCGGGCCTCTCCTACAATGAGCAGTTCTTC. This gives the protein CASSLGLAGLSYNEQFF. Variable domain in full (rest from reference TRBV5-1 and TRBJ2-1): KAGVTQTPRYLIKTRGQQVTLSCSPISGHRSVSWYQQTPGQGLQFLFEYFSETQRNKGNFPGRFSGRQFSNSRSEMNVSTLELGDSALYLCASSLGLAGLSYNEQFFGPGTRLTVL.

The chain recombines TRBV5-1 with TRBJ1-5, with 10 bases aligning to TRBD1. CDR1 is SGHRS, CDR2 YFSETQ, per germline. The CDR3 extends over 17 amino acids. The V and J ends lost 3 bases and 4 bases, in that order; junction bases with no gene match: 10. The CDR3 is CASSSRQGARLNQPQHF. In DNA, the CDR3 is TGCGCCAGCAGCTCCCGACAGGGGGCGAGACTAAATCAGCCCCAGCATTTT.

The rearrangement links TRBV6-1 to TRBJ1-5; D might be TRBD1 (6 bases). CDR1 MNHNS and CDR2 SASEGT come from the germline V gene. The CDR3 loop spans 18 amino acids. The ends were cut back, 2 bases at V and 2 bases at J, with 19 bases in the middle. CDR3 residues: CASSERGWDTAGNQPQHF. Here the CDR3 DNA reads TGTGCCAGCAGTGAACGAGGATGGGACACTGCGGGCAATCAGCCCCAGCATTTT.